This T cell receptor beta chain was captured in a study of T-cell memory formation after mild COVID-19 (dated by TCRdb to the early 2020s). Concerning the study at large: TCR sequence clusters from the two donors were found to be largely donor specific. Longitudinal TCRalpha and TCRbeta repertoire sequencing tracked T-cell clones expanding and contracting after mild COVID-19 in a couple of donors. Two young, previously healthy adult volunteers, one female and one male, were included in the cohort. Overall study results and their limits: Only two mild cases were covered by the study, and larger cohorts that include severe cases with pre-infection samples were considered necessary. Contracting CD4+ clones turned up mainly in the CM and EM memory subsets, whereas EMRA was where CD8+ clones were enriched. SARS-CoV-2 specificity was not confirmed for the second-wave clones peaking on day 37. Some responding clones were detected in pre-infection memory, suggesting pre-existing cross-reactive memory T cells joined the SARS-CoV-2 response. Clones that contracted from day 15 to 85 showed balanced CD4/CD8 phenotypes, whereas a second wave of clones that expanded from day 15 to 37 leaned towards CD4+.

From the germline V gene, CDR1 is SGHDT and CDR2 is YYEEEE. The CDR3 goes from the cysteine to the phenylalanine over 12 residues. Only the CDR3 region is kept as DNA, spanning 36 bases read in frame from base 1. The germline ends are 10 bases apart after V is trimmed by 6 bases and J by 4 bases. Ficoll-Paque density gradient centrifugation was used to isolate PBMCs. Sequencing relied on an Illumina NovaSeq 6000. Using 5'RACE with constant-segment primers, TCRalpha and TCRbeta cDNA libraries were constructed, with sample barcodes and unique molecular identifiers added in the process. Trizol reagent was used to extract RNA from every sample. Amplification of the libraries took two PCR steps, and the second step added a second sample barcode plus Illumina TruSeq adapters. The libraries were sequenced on an Illumina NovaSeq using 2 x 150 bp paired-end reads. The published analysis was carried out like this. The reads were demultiplexed and collapsed into UMI-guided consensus sequences using migec v1.2.7. With mixcr v2.1.11, UMI consensuses were aligned to TRA and TRB V and J templates and assembled into clonotypes. A clonotype was counted as expanded or contracted only when both edgeR and NoisET called the clonotype significant, with the noise models trained on biological replicates. For edgeR calls, the thresholds were a false discovery rate-adjusted p below 0.01 and a log2 fold-change of 1. As an exploratory analysis of dynamics, max-normalized trajectories of the 1000 most abundant clonotypes were examined by PCA with hierarchical clustering. Separately sequenced CD4+ and CD8+ repertoires were used to assign a CD4 or CD8 phenotype to each responding clone. TCRdb applied fastp at Q25 and MiXCR to the public reads, then kept only in-frame beta chains. CDR3 protein sequences are deduplicated, and each keeps its most common genes and DNA. The V and J calls reflect TCRdb's pipeline rather than the authors' work. The sample has tens of thousands of distinct CDR3 sequences on record, approximately 14% of them singletons. Of the sample, about a third falls within the top ten clones.

A remark on this clonotype: Its antigen is unknown. Per-base quality was not reported, and no clone a single base away is much larger than it.

The sequence links TRBV5-6 to TRBJ1-2; the D gene is unclear. The receptor comes from an adult woman who had mild COVID-19 (a few samples of this study predate the infection). The sample titles of this study are shuffled in the database, so cell type and time point are left out; the donor was told from shared clones. The specimen sequenced was PBMCs or a T cell subset sorted from them (not recorded which). The CDR3 region: CASTGGPYGYTF. The sequence in DNA is TGTGCCAGCACCGGTGGGCCCTATGGCTACACCTTC.